This TCR beta chain was identified during a study of shared clonotypes between healthy human individuals. Investigators spread the genomic DNA of each subset evenly over several immunoSEQ plates. Per the authors' pipeline: ImmunoSEQ supplied junction-only sequences lacking quality scores, so filtering was different. The method was immunoSEQ multiplex PCR; TCRdb's version includes in-frame clones alone and lacks a portion of them. The V and J calls and clone size were taken over from that table, and D and trimming were inferred from the DNA. The sample contains roughly 2.6 million clones, roughly nine tenths of which appear only once. Trimming removed 1 base at V and 10 bases at J, with 15 bases between. Looked up from germline, CDR1 is SGDLS and CDR2 is YYNGEE. The CDR3 is made up of 14 amino acids. On this clone itself: The antigen is undetermined.

Regarding the study as a whole: The low donor count limited represented genetic and exposure-history diversity. A few donors had 5% to 6.5% of their naive CD4 clonotypes in common.

Sequenced input: naive CD4+ T cells sorted from blood. Subset noted: CD45RA+ positively selected. The rearrangement links TRBV9 to TRBJ2-1, with D perhaps assigned TRBD1 or TRBD2 (5 bases each). This receptor was taken from a man between 18 and 29 years old in good health. The CDR3 is CASSVPGTPAEQFF. CDR3 coding DNA: TGTGCCAGCAGCGTACCCGGGACCCCCGCCGAGCAGTTCTTC.